This TCR beta chain was captured by sequencing in a study of neurological immune-mediated disorders. Study-wide points: The absence of shared CDR3 amino acid sequences among expanded clones across subjects suggests private repertoires in all groups. In HTLV-1-associated myelopathy, TCR clonal expansion was greatest, and in multiple sclerosis it was least, below healthy controls.

With 10-nucleotide random UMIs, 5'RACE was used to make the cDNA. Each CDR3 protein gets one entry after TCRdb re-called the 5' RACE reads with MiXCR. The sample lists 55,000 to 75,000 distinct CDR3 sequences; roughly 13% were seen once. The CDR3 has 16 residues. The V end lost 0 bases, the J end lost 7 bases, and 18 bases lay between the germline ends. From germline, CDR1 is LGHDT and CDR2 YNNKEL (reference sequence). As to this clonotype: The antigen is unknown.

Libraries used 2 million unsorted PBMCs kept frozen in RNAlater. The sample was PBMCs. The clonotype comes from an older woman with HTLV-1-associated myelopathy (HAM/TSP). The genes are TRBV3-1 and TRBJ1-2; D possibly corresponds to TRBD1 (5 bases). CDR3 loop: CASSQDTGGRGSGYTF. The CDR3 DNA reads as TGTGCCAGCAGCCAAGATACGGGGGGGAGAGGGAGTGGCTACACCTTC. Looking up the rest from reference TRBV3-1 and TRBJ1-2 gives the full variable domain: DTAVSQTPKYLVTQMGNDKSIKCEQNLGHDTMYWYKQDSKKFLKIMFSYNNKELIINETVPNRFSPKSPDKAHLNLHINSLELGDSAVYFCASSQDTGGRGSGYTFGSGTRLTVV.